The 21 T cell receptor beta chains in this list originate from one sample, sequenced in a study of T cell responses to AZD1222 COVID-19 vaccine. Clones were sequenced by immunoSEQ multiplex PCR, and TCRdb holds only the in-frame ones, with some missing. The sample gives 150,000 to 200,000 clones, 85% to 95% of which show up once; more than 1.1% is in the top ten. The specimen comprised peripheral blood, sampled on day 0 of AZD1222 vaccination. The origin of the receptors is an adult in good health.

The CDR3 here is CATSDSAGTGETQYF. CDR3 DNA sequence: TGTGCCACCAGTGATTCTGCCGGGACAGGGGAGACCCAGTACTTC. The J gene is TRBJ2-5, the V gene TRBV24-1; 9 bases agree with TRBD1. Germline V lookup: CDR1 KGHDR, CDR2 SFDVKD. V was clipped by 2 bases and J by 5 bases; unmatched bases: 5. The CDR3 sequence is 15 residues long.

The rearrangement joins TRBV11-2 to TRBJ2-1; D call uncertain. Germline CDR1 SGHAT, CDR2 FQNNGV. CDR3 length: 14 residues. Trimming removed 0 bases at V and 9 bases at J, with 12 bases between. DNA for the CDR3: TGTGCCAGCAGCTTAGATAAAGGGTTTGGTGAGCAGTTCTTC. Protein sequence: CASSLDKGFGEQFF.

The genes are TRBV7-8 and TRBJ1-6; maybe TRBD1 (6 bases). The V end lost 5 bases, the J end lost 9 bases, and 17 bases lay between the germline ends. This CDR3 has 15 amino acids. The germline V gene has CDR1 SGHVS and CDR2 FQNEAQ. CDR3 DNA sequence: TGTGCCAGCAGCCTGCTCGGCAGGGGAGTTTCACCCCTCCACTTT. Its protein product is CASSLLGRGVSPLHF.

CDR3 DNA: TGTGCCAGCAGTTTCCCGACTTTGGGGTCCTGGCAGGGGGTAAAGTACCAGCAGTACTTC. Amino acids: CASSFPTLGSWQGVKYQQYF. The chain employs TRBV28 and TRBJ2-7; TRBD1 agrees at 7 bases. CDR1 and CDR2 (germline): MDHEN, SYDVKM. The J segment lost 8 bases and the V segment lost 3 bases, leaving 28 bases of the junction unmatched. CDR3 length equals 20 residues.

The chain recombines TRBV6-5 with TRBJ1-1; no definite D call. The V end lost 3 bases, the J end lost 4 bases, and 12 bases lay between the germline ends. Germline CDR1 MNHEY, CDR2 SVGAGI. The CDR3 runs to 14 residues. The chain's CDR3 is CASSYVRTTTEAFF. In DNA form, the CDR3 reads TGTGCCAGCAGTTATGTCAGGACTACCACTGAAGCTTTCTTT.

CDR3 nucleotides: TGTGCCAGCTCTGCAGGGGGAAGCGAAAAACTGTTTTTT. This gives the protein CASSAGGSEKLFF. This chain joins TRBV11-2 and TRBJ1-4, with TRBD1 matching over 7 bases. The ends lost 8 bases at V and 8 bases at J; junction bases unmatched: 8. The CDR3 is 13 amino acids. The germline gives CDR1 SGHAT, CDR2 FQNNGV. The variable domain in full, with the rest retrieved from reference TRBV11-2 and TRBJ1-4, is EAGVAQSPRYKIIEKRQSVAFWCNPISGHATLYWYQQILGQGPKLLIQFQNNGVVDDSQLPKDRFSAERLKGVDSTLKIQPAKLEDSAVYLCASSAGGSEKLFFGSGTQLSVL.

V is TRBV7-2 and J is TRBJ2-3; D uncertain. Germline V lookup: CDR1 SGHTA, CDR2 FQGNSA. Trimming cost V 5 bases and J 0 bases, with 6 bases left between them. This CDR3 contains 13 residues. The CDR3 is CASSPPSTDTQYF. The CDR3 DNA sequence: TGTGCCAGCAGCCCCCCTAGCACAGATACGCAGTATTTT.

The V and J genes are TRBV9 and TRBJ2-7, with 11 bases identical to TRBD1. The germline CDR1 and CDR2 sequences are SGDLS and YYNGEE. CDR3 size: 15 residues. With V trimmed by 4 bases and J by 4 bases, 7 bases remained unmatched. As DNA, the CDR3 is TGTGCCAGCAGCCCAACCGGGACAGGGGGGTACGAGCAGTACTTC. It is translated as CASSPTGTGGYEQYF.

CDR3 region: CASSERGQGVYEQYF. The CDR3 region has the DNA TGTGCCAGCAGTGAAAGGGGACAGGGTGTGTACGAGCAGTACTTC. The chain joins TRBV6-1 to TRBJ2-7, with 9 bases aligning to TRBD1. Losses at the gene ends were 2 bases for V and 4 bases for J; bases not matched to a gene: 6. The CDR3 runs to 15 residues. Per germline, CDR1 MNHNS and CDR2 SASEGT.

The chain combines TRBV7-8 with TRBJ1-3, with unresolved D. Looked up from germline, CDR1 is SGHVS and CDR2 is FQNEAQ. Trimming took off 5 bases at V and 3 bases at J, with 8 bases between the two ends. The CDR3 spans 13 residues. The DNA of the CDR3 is TGTGCCAGCAGCAAAGAGAATGGAAACACCATATATTTT. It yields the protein CASSKENGNTIYF.

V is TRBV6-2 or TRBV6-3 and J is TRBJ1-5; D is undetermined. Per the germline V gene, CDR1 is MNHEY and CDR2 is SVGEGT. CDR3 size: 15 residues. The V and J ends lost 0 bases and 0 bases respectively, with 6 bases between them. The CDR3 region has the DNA TGTGCCAGCAGTTACTCGGTTGATAGCAATCAGCCCCAGCATTTT. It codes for CASSYSVDSNQPQHF.

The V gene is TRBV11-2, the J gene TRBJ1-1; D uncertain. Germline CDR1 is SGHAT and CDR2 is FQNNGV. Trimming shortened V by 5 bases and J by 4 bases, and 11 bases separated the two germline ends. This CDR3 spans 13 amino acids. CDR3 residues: CASSVNQVTEAFF. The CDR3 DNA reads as TGTGCCAGCAGCGTAAACCAGGTCACTGAAGCTTTCTTT.

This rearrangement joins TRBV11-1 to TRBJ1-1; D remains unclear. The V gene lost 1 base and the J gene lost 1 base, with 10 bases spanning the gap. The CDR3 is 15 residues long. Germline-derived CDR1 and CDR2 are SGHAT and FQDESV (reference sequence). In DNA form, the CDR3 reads TGTGCCAGCAGCTTAGTGGTCCGGGAGAACACTGAAGCTTTCTTT. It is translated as CASSLVVRENTEAFF.

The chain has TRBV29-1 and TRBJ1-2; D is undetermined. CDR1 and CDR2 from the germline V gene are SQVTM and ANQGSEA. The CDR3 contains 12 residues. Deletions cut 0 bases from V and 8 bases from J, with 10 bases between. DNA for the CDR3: TGCAGCGTTGAAGATCCCTTGAGGGGCTACACCTTC. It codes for CSVEDPLRGYTF.

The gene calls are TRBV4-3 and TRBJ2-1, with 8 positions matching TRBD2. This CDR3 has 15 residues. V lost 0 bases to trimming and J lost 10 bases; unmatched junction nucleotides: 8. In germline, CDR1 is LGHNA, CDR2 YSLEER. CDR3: CASSQEVVAGREQFF. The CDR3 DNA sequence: TGCGCCAGCAGCCAAGAGGTCGTAGCGGGAAGGGAGCAGTTCTTC.

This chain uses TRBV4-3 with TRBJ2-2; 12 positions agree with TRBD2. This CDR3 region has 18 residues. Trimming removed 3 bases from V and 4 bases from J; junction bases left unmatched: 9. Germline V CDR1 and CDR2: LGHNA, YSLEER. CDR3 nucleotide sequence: TGCGCCAGCAGCCAGGAAGGACTAGCGGGATATAGCACCGGGGAGCTGTTTTTT. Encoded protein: CASSQEGLAGYSTGELFF.

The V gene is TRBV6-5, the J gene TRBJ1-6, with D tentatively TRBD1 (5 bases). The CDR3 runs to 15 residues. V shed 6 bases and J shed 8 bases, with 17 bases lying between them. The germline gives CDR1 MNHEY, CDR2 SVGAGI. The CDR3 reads CASSLSGQGYSPLHF. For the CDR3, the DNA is TGTGCCAGCAGCCTAAGCGGGCAGGGATATTCACCCCTCCACTTT.

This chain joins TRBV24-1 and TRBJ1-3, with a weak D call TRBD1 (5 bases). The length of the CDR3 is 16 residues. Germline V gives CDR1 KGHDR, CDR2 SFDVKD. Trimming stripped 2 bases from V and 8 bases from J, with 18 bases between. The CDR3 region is CATSDSGASPRDTIYF. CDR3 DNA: TGTGCCACCAGTGATTCTGGGGCCAGCCCGCGGGACACCATATATTTT.

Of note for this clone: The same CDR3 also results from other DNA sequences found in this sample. The CDR3 DNA sequence: TGTGCCAGCTCACCTAACAGAAACACTGAAGCTTTCTTT. This encodes CASSPNRNTEAFF. V and J are TRBV18 and TRBJ1-1; no clear D. V lost 3 bases to trimming and J lost 2 bases, with 7 bases between them. The CDR3 spans 13 residues. Germline CDR1 KGHSH, CDR2 LQKENI.

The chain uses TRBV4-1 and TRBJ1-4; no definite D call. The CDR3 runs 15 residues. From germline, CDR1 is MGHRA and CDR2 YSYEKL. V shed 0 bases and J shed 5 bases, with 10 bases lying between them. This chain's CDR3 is CASSQESRINEKLFF. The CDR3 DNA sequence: TGCGCCAGCAGCCAAGAGTCACGGATAAATGAAAAACTGTTTTTT.

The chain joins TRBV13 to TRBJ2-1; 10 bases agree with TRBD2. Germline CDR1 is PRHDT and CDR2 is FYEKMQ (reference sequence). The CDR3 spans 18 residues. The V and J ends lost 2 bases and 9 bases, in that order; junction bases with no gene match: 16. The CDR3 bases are TGTGCCAGCAGCTTACCGTCCAGGGTAGCGGGAGGAGTAGGTGAGCAGTTCTTC. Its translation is CASSLPSRVAGGVGEQFF.